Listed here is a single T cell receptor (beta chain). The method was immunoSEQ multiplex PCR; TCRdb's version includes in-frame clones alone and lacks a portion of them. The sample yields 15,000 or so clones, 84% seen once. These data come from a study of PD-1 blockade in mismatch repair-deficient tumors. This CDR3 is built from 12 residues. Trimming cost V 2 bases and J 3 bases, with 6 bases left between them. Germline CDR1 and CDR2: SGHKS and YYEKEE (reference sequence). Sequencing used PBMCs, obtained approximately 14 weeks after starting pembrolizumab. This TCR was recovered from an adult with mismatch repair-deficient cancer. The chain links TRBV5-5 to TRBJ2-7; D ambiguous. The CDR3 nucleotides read TGTGCCAGCAGCTTATCACTCTACGAGCAGTACTTC. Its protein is CASSLSLYEQYF.